This T cell receptor (beta chain) was retrieved from a study of OX40 agonist ivuxolimab in advanced cancers. For context, the study as a whole: Ivuxolimab was an agonistic, fully human IgG2 monoclonal antibody directed against OX40 (CD134), a costimulatory receptor. Intravenous ivuxolimab was administered to patients every 2 weeks at six dose levels: 0.01, 0.1, 0.3, 1.5, 3 and 10 mg/kg. Of the 50 or so patients in dose escalation, approximately 20 had hepatocellular carcinoma, some 15 had melanoma, 9 had renal cell carcinoma and 9 had head and neck cancer. The dose-escalation cohort was roughly 87% male with a mean age of roughly 60 years, ranging from about 23 to 85. Prior anti-PD-1, anti-PD-L1 or anti-CTLA-4 therapy was permitted, and 40% to 50% of dose-escalation patients had received checkpoint inhibitors. Partial responses occurred in three dose-escalation patients: two with cutaneous melanoma and one with hepatocellular carcinoma. The purpose of peripheral TCRbeta sequencing was to test whether ivuxolimab changed TCR sequence diversity and led to clonal T-cell expansion. The paper describes the monotherapy dose-escalation part (N ≈ 52 patients) of the phase I trial of ivuxolimab.

Trimming costs V 1 base and J 8 bases, and their ends lie 18 bases apart. The CDR3, from cysteine to phenylalanine, totals 16 residues. Only CDR3 DNA remains: 48 bases, in frame from the first base. The germline V gene encodes CDR1 MGHRA and CDR2 YSYEKL. Patients with a history of autoimmune disease or receiving systemic immunosuppression were excluded from the trial. Peripheral blood for TCR sequencing was collected from all dose cohorts at baseline, on cycle 4 day 1, and on cycle 7 day 1. Samples were obtained from an open-label, multicenter, first-in-human phase I dose-escalation trial of ivuxolimab. Adults with locally advanced or metastatic melanoma, renal cell carcinoma, hepatocellular carcinoma or head and neck squamous cell carcinoma were enrolled in the trial. Before TCR sequencing, CD4+ T cells and CD8+ T cells from peripheral blood were sorted into separate populations. For sequencing of the TCRbeta CDR3 region, genomic DNA was extracted from the sorted cells. TCRbeta CDR3 regions were sequenced using the immunoSEQ Assay. Entries here come from immuneACCESS through TCRdb and include only in-frame sequences with V and J called. Some clones fail to appear in such tables; in the studies checked, an unresolved V gene covers under half of the shortfall, and the cause of the remainder is unknown. The sample profile shows 15,000 to 20,000 clones; about 80% of them were found once. 40% to 50% of the sample belongs to the ten largest clones.

In regard to this clone: Its antigen remains undetermined. No base qualities exist here, and no much larger clone lies one base off it.

The paper as a whole reports these results and caveats: At doses from 0.1 to 3.0 mg/kg, clonal expansion was seen in both CD4+ and CD8+ blood T cells between baseline and week 6. After ivuxolimab, expanded clones were on average more numerous among CD8+ T cells than among CD4+ T cells. Low levels of normalized T-cell clonal expansion were also seen in some patients who did not respond. In partial responders in the 0.1-3.0 mg/kg groups, normalized peripheral clonal expansion was found to be among the lowest, especially among CD8+ T cells. The antigen specificity of the peripheral T cells that underwent clonal expansion was not determined.

Recombination joined TRBV4-1 with TRBJ1-5; TRBD1 is a weak D gene call, 5 bases matching. The clonotype comes from an adult with an advanced solid tumor such as melanoma, head and neck, liver or kidney cancer. This sample comprised CD4+ or CD8+ T cells sorted from blood, obtained in a trial of the OX40 agonist ivuxolimab. The CDR3 protein is CASSQAPGTGDKPQHF. Read as DNA, the sequence is TGCGCCAGCAGCCAAGCCCCCGGGACCGGAGATAAGCCCCAGCATTTT.